This record covers a single TCR beta chain. Donors were systemically healthy Caucasian individuals from Russia aged about 6 to 90 years. Researchers collected about 9.1 milliliters of peripheral blood from every single donor. The amount of total RNA extracted per sample was at least 5.5 micrograms. These data are taken from a study of blood T cells in healthy people across ages. Germline CDR1 and CDR2: SGHDN and FVKESK. The CDR3 has 14 amino acids. Then a second PCR, running roughly 6 to 11 cycles, was carried out with a sample-barcoded 5' primer and a J-beta primer mix. Using its own MiXCR run on the 5' RACE reads, TCRdb lists one record per CDR3 protein. Here the sample spans about 760,000 distinct CDR3 sequences, roughly 56% being singletons.

The source is a man in his forties in good health. Source material: blood. The chain couples TRBV14 to TRBJ2-4; TRBD2 matches 7 bases. The DNA end favors TRBJ2-7, so the J call may be wrong. CDR3 sequence (DNA): TGTGCCAGCAGCCAAGAGGGGGGGTACTACGAGCAGTACTTC. Protein: CASSQEGGYYEQYF.